This T cell receptor (beta chain) was identified in a study of spatial heterogeneity in lung cancer. Each TCR cDNA molecule carried a unique molecular identifier. TCRdb processed the 5' RACE reads anew with MiXCR; each CDR3 protein has one entry. The sample consists of about 4,000 distinct CDR3 sequences, under 14% of them appearing once. Points from the study as a whole: Within tumors, counts of expanded alpha and beta TCRs tracked tumor mutation counts.

As for time point: sample taken at primary tumor resection. Whole RNA obtained from tumor, nontumor lung or frozen PBMC underwent sequencing without sorting. This clonotype was seen a handful of times. Its antigen is not identified. Trimming at V came to 0 bases and at J to 7 bases, leaving 1 base not matched to a gene. Per germline, CDR1 SGHVS and CDR2 FNYEAQ. This CDR3 region has 14 residues. The chain links TRBV7-6 to TRBJ2-1; 9 bases agree with TRBD2. The source is a male donor with early-stage non-small cell lung cancer. The starting material was lung tumor tissue, obtained at surgery. The CDR3 coding sequence is TGTGCCAGCAGCTTAGCGGCGGGGGGGAATGAGCAGTTCTTC. It encodes CASSLAAGGNEQFF. The full variable domain, its missing parts supplied by reference TRBV7-6 and TRBJ2-1, is GAGVSQSPRYKVTKRGQDVALRCDPISGHVSLYWYRQALGQGPEFLTYFNYEAQQDKSGLPNDRFSAERPEGSISTLTIQRTEQRDSAMYRCASSLAAGGNEQFFGPGTRLTVL.